Here is one T cell receptor beta chain with its context. The antigen is unknown. Looked up from germline, CDR1 is MDHEN and CDR2 is SYDVKM. The CDR3 has 12 amino acids. Trimming shortened V by 4 bases and J by 6 bases, and 9 bases separated the two germline ends. This specimen belongs to a study of human T cells and chemical hapten exposure. At the level of the study: Doses of diphenylcyclopropenone went to the patients' scalps weekly throughout the approximately 25-week study. Patients, a majority of them female, were diagnosed with alopecia areata, totalis or universalis. Study conclusions and caveats: The study found expanded TCRs formed significantly more large CDR3 similarity clusters than controls. A positive correlation with patch test score was shown by PT1 expanded TCR counts.

As for time point: patch test 1, 2 weeks after DPC sensitization. As for treatment: therapeutic diphenylcyclopropenone sensitization with weekly scalp DPC. TCRdb called the RACE reads again in MiXCR, with one record for every CDR3 protein. The sample records fewer than 500,000 distinct CDR3 sequences, roughly 5% being singletons. The sequenced sample was whole blood, obtained in connection with sensitization to the hapten diphenylcyclopropenone (DPC). The V call is TRBV28, the J call TRBJ1-2, with D possibly TRBD1 on 5 matching bases. This sequence was found in a woman aged 45-65 years with alopecia areata. Some clones in this sample may be carry-over from other donors' samples. The CDR3 region has the DNA TGTGCCAGCAGTTCTGGGGCAAATGGCTACACCTTC. Translation: CASSSGANGYTF.